The sequence of this TCR beta chain was determined in a study of control samples from healthy donors and cancer patients (dated by TCRdb to 2018 to 2021). Trimming at the junction amounts to 3 bases on V and 0 bases on J, and the germline ends lie 3 bases apart. From the cysteine through the valine, the CDR3 covers 12 amino acids. Of all the DNA, just the CDR3 is kept, 36 bases in frame from base 1. Reading the germline V gene (reference sequence) gives CDR1 MNHNY and CDR2 SVGAGI. Points on this clone: Its antigen is unknown. Per-nucleotide qualities are absent, and no much larger clonotype sits a single base away.

Library construction relied on the immunoSEQ multiplex PCR assay. Sourced from immuneACCESS, this table was stored by TCRdb with only in-frame sequences that have V and J called. A share of the clones is absent; for the studies checked, an unresolved V gene accounts for under half, and the remainder has no known explanation. The sample yields approximately 89,000 clones; 70% to 90% were counted once. The ten largest clones capture more than 15% of the sample. The chain is made from TRBV6-6 and TRBJ2-7, with the D gene uncertain. What was sequenced was blood. The clonotype originates from a man in his fifties or sixties in good health. The CDR3 here reads CASSYNSYEQYV. The DNA sequence is TGTGCCAGCAGTTATAACTCCTACGAGCAGTACGTC.